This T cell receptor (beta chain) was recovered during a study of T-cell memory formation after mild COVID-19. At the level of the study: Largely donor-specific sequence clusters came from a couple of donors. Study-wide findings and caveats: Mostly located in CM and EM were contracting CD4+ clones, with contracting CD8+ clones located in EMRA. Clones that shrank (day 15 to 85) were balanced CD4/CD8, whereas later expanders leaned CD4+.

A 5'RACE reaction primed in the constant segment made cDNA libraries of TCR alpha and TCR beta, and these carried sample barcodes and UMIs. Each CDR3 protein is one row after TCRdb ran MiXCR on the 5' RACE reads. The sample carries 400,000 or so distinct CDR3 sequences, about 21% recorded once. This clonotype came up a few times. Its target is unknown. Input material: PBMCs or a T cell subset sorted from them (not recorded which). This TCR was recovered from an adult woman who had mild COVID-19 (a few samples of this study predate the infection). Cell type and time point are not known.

The CDR3 reads CSVSPGLATFF. The CDR3 coding sequence is TGCAGTGTCTCACCGGGACTAGCGACGTTCTTC. This chain connects TRBV20-1 to TRBJ2-1; 10 nucleotides align to TRBD2. V lost 7 bases to trimming and J lost 15 bases; unmatched junction nucleotides: 9. The CDR3 spans 11 residues. Germline CDR1 is DFQATT and CDR2 is SNEGSKA (reference sequence).